The 27 T cell receptor beta chains presented below share a single source sample, sequenced in a study of cytomegalovirus exposure and HLA in healthy donors. PCR primers comprised 60 Vbeta and 13 Jbeta primers. Here immunoSEQ multiplex PCR was the method, and the copy in TCRdb shows in-frame clones only, minus some. Here the sample spans more than 150,000 clones, about 82% being singletons. Sample: PBMCs. Receptors were obtained from a man between 18 and 35 years old in good health and CMV-seronegative.

The rearrangement links TRBV19 to TRBJ2-7; 10 bases align to TRBD1. There are 16 residues in the CDR3. Germline CDR1 LNHDA, CDR2 SQIVND (reference sequence). Trimming cost V 2 bases and J 5 bases; bases outside gene matches: 9. DNA for the CDR3: TGTGCCAGTAGTATACGCCAGGGACAGGGGAGCGACGAGCAGTACTTC. The encoded protein is CASSIRQGQGSDEQYF.

Remarks on this clone: The junction and the germline gene differ at one end; a read error may be behind it. V and J are TRBV7-9 and TRBJ1-4; D gene unclear. CDR3 size: 11 residues. The germline V gene encodes CDR1 SEHNR and CDR2 FQNEAQ (reference sequence). CDR3: CSSSLPEGLFF. The CDR3 DNA sequence: TGTTCCAGCAGCTTACCTGAGGGCCTGTTTTTT.

V is TRBV18 and J is TRBJ1-1; D is ambiguous. The CDR3 is made up of 12 amino acids. The ends were cut back, 4 bases at V and 5 bases at J, with 8 bases in the middle. The germline CDR1 and CDR2 sequences are KGHSH and LQKENI. CDR3 loop: CASSRAGTEAFF. CDR3 nucleotides: TGTGCCAGCTCACGGGCGGGGACTGAAGCTTTCTTT.

This clone came up a few times. V gene TRBV5-1 combines with J gene TRBJ2-5; the match to TRBD2 covers 9 bases. TRBJ2-7 explains the end of the DNA better; the J call may be wrong. The CDR3 runs to 16 residues. CDR1 and CDR2 (germline): SGHRS, YFSETQ. The CDR3 is CASSPGGRAGGYEQYF. The CDR3 coding sequence is TGCGCCAGCAGCCCCGGCGGGAGAGCGGGGGGTTACGAGCAGTACTTC.

The chain couples TRBV28 to TRBJ1-1, with a tentative D call TRBD1 (5 bases). Germline-derived CDR1 and CDR2 are MDHEN and SYDVKM. The CDR3 sequence is 14 residues long. V gave up 4 bases and J gave up 2 bases, with 11 bases separating them. CDR3 nucleotide sequence: TGTGCCAGCAGTTGGCCAGGGCTAAACACTGAAGCTTTCTTT. It yields the protein CASSWPGLNTEAFF.

J is TRBJ1-1 and V is TRBV6-6; D remains unclear. V lost 1 base and J 5 bases, leaving 11 bases between the germline ends. The CDR3 has 14 amino acids. Germline lookup yields CDR1 MNHNY and CDR2 SVGAGI (reference sequence). The CDR3 here is CASSYFGRLTEAFF. The CDR3 DNA reads as TGTGCCAGCAGTTACTTTGGGAGACTGACTGAAGCTTTCTTT.

The CDR3 nucleotides read TGCGCCAGCAGCTCCCAGGGATCGAACACTGAAGCTTTCTTT. This codes for CASSSQGSNTEAFF. This sequence joins TRBV10-2 and TRBJ1-1; D is possibly TRBD1 (5 bases). The CDR3 length is 14 residues. Trimming left V 6 bases short and J 1 base short, with 12 bases between. Germline lookup yields CDR1 WSHSY and CDR2 SAAADI.

This clone was detected a few times. The V call is TRBV9, the J call TRBJ1-2; 7 bases match TRBD1. Germline CDR1 SGDLS, CDR2 YYNGEE. The J segment lost 4 bases and the V segment lost 4 bases, leaving 7 bases of the junction unmatched. The CDR3 consists of 14 residues. This chain's CDR3 is CASSPRTGIYGYTF. The CDR3 nucleotides read TGTGCCAGCAGCCCCCGGACAGGAATCTATGGCTACACCTTC.

Points on this clone: This sample includes further DNA sequences coding for the same CDR3. The chain uses TRBV28 and TRBJ1-1, with D tentatively TRBD1 (6 bases). This CDR3 has 12 amino acids. Trimming cost V 2 bases and J 11 bases, with 12 bases left between them. Germline lookup yields CDR1 MDHEN and CDR2 SYDVKM. In DNA form, the CDR3 reads TGTGCCAGCAGTTTAATCAGGGGTCGGGCTTTCTTT. Its protein product is CASSLIRGRAFF.

This chain joins TRBV9 and TRBJ1-2; 7 bases fit TRBD1. Germline assignment: CDR1 SGDLS and CDR2 YYNGEE. Trimming took 3 bases from V and 8 from J; bases not matched to a gene: 7. CDR3 length equals 13 residues. The CDR3 DNA follows: TGTGCCAGCAGCGCCGACAGGGTCCGAGGCTACACCTTC. Amino acid sequence: CASSADRVRGYTF.

The chain is built from TRBV19 and TRBJ2-7; D ambiguous. This CDR3 spans 13 amino acids. Germline V gene lookup returns CDR1 LNHDA and CDR2 SQIVND (reference sequence). V was shortened by 0 bases and J by 2 bases, with 5 bases between the two germline ends. In DNA, the CDR3 is TGTGCCAGTAGTATAGACAGCGCCTACGAGCAGTACTTC. It codes for CASSIDSAYEQYF.

V usage is TRBV15 and J usage is TRBJ1-1; 8 bases match TRBD1. This CDR3 has 15 amino acids. Trimming cost V 1 base and J 2 bases; bases outside gene matches: 3. In germline, CDR1 is LNHNV, CDR2 YYDKDF (reference sequence). CDR3 loop: CATSRVPGGNTEAFF. The CDR3 region has the DNA TGTGCCACCAGCAGAGTTCCAGGGGGCAACACTGAAGCTTTCTTT.

In its sample, this clone was seen once. The CDR3 sequence: CASSPTQGAGYTF. Written as DNA, the CDR3 is TGTGCCAGCAGTCCGACACAGGGGGCGGGCTACACCTTC. The chain is built from TRBV28 and TRBJ1-2; 9 positions agree with TRBD1. Germline loops: CDR1 MDHEN, CDR2 SYDVKM. The CDR3 consists of 13 residues. J gave up 8 bases and V 5 bases, and 6 bases lay outside the gene matches.

The chain is built from TRBV28 and TRBJ1-3; no firm D call. Trimming took 2 bases from V and 4 from J, leaving 9 bases between them. Germline V gene lookup returns CDR1 MDHEN and CDR2 SYDVKM. There are 14 residues in the CDR3. CDR3 sequence: CASSLPPLGNTIYF. The CDR3 DNA is TGTGCCAGCAGTTTACCCCCCCTCGGAAACACCATATATTTT.

This chain uses TRBV28 with TRBJ1-4; D remains unclear. Trimming shortened V by 6 bases and J by 6 bases, and 11 bases separated the two germline ends. The CDR3 loop spans 13 amino acids. Germline CDR1 reads MDHEN; CDR2 reads SYDVKM. Here the CDR3 reads CASRTHGDEKLFF. DNA for the CDR3: TGTGCCAGCAGGACACACGGCGATGAAAAACTGTTTTTT.

The chain couples TRBV28 to TRBJ2-7; the match to TRBD1 covers 11 bases. Germline-derived CDR1 and CDR2 are MDHEN and SYDVKM. The CDR3 spans 16 residues. Unmatched junction bases numbered 10, after V lost 6 bases and J lost 3 bases. CDR3 protein: CASSLERDRGVYEQYF. The CDR3 DNA reads as TGTGCCAGCAGCTTAGAGAGGGACAGGGGGGTCTACGAGCAGTACTTC.

In its sample, this clone was seen a few times. The chain has TRBV18 and TRBJ2-3, with D maybe TRBD1 (6 bases). From germline, CDR1 is KGHSH and CDR2 LQKENI. Trimming removed 3 bases at V and 5 bases at J, with 12 bases between. CDR3 length: 14 amino acids. This chain's CDR3 is CASSPQVGGDTQYF. The CDR3 DNA is TGTGCCAGCTCACCCCAGGTAGGGGGAGATACGCAGTATTTT.

The V and J genes are TRBV2 and TRBJ2-7; TRBD2 agrees at 7 bases. V trimming: 8 bases; J trimming: 7 bases; junction bases outside the gene matches: 5. From germline, CDR1 is SNHLY and CDR2 FYNNEI. The CDR3 loop spans 11 amino acids. In DNA form, the CDR3 reads TGTGCCAGCCTGACCGGGAGGGAGCAGTACTTC. The encoded protein is CASLTGREQYF. Based on the CDR3 plus reference TRBV2 and TRBJ2-7, the full variable domain is EPEVTQTPSHQVTQMGQEVILRCVPISNHLYFYWYRQILGQKVEFLVSFYNNEISEKSEIFDDQFSVERPDGSNFTLKIRSTKLEDSAMYFCASLTGREQYFGPGTRLTVT.

The V call is TRBV5-1, the J call TRBJ2-1; 9 nucleotides agree with TRBD1. CDR1 SGHRS and CDR2 YFSETQ come from the germline V gene. The V and J ends lost 4 bases and 8 bases, in that order; junction bases with no gene match: 16. The CDR3 runs 17 residues. The DNA of the CDR3 is TGCGCCAGCAGCACCTATGACGGGACAGGGTTTGCGCATGAGCAGTTCTTC. This translates into CASSTYDGTGFAHEQFF.

This clone came up once. The V call is TRBV29-1, the J call TRBJ2-6; D is unresolved. CDR1 and CDR2 from the germline V gene are SQVTM and ANQGSEA. CDR3 length equals 13 residues. V lost 4 bases and J lost 0, with 4 bases in between. CDR3 nucleotide sequence: TGCAGCGTTGCCCTCTCTGGGGCCAACGTCCTGACTTTC. Translating it yields CSVALSGANVLTF.

V usage is TRBV7-9 and J usage is TRBJ1-4, with a possible D match to TRBD1 (5 bases). CDR3 length: 14 residues. With 5 bases removed from V and 3 bases from J, the gap between germline ends came to 10 bases. The germline V gene encodes CDR1 SEHNR and CDR2 FQNEAQ (reference sequence). The DNA for the CDR3 is TGTGCCAGCAGCCTCAGGGCTCCTAATGAAAAACTGTTTTTT. It specifies CASSLRAPNEKLFF.

The V and J genes are TRBV5-1 and TRBJ1-1; D remains ambiguous. Looked up from germline, CDR1 is SGHRS and CDR2 is YFSETQ. The V gene lost 0 bases and the J gene lost 5 bases, with 11 bases spanning the gap. CDR3 length equals 14 residues. CDR3 coding DNA: TGCGCCAGCAGCTTGGCTAGGGCGGGTACTGAAGCTTTCTTT. It specifies CASSLARAGTEAFF. The whole variable domain, filled in from reference TRBV5-1 and TRBJ1-1, reads KAGVTQTPRYLIKTRGQQVTLSCSPISGHRSVSWYQQTPGQGLQFLFEYFSETQRNKGNFPGRFSGRQFSNSRSEMNVSTLELGDSALYLCASSLARAGTEAFFGQGTRLTVV.

The CDR3, as DNA: TGTGCCAGCAGTTCAGCAGGGGCGGGTGATGAAAAACTGTTTTTT. Protein product: CASSSAGAGDEKLFF. The chain couples TRBV27 to TRBJ1-4, with D possibly TRBD1 on 6 matching bases. The V end lost 4 bases, the J end lost 6 bases, and 15 bases lay between the germline ends. CDR1 is MNHEY and CDR2 is SMNVEV in the germline V gene (reference sequence). The CDR3 is made up of 15 amino acids.

This chain joins TRBV5-1 and TRBJ2-5; D gene uncertain. The J call could be wrong; TRBJ2-7 is a better fit for the DNA end. Germline V CDR1 and CDR2: SGHRS, YFSETQ. The CDR3 is 13 residues long. Written as DNA, the CDR3 is TGCGCCAGCACCAATCATAGTAAACGCGAGCAGTACTTC. Its protein product is CASTNHSKREQYF.

As DNA, the CDR3 is TGCGCCAGCAGCCCGTACGGGACAAGAGTAATGGATACGCAGTATTTT. Protein sequence: CASSPYGTRVMDTQYF. V gene TRBV5-1 combines with J gene TRBJ2-3; possibly TRBD1 for D (6 bases). The CDR3 consists of 16 residues. V was clipped by 4 bases and J by 6 bases, with 21 bases between them. Germline CDR1 reads SGHRS; CDR2 reads YFSETQ.

The V and J genes are TRBV11-2 and TRBJ2-7; 7 bases fit TRBD1. Germline V CDR1 and CDR2: SGHAT, FQNNGV. V was clipped by 4 bases and J by 3 bases; unmatched bases: 6. This CDR3 has 14 residues. CDR3 region: CASSSITGDYEQYF. CDR3 DNA sequence: TGTGCCAGCAGCTCCATCACAGGGGACTACGAGCAGTACTTC.

The chain links TRBV9 to TRBJ2-5, with TRBD2 as a possible D gene (6 bases). CDR1 is SGDLS, CDR2 YYNGEE, per germline. Trimming took off 0 bases at V and 4 bases at J, with 19 bases between the two ends. The CDR3 extends over 17 amino acids. CDR3 coding DNA: TGTGCCAGCAGCGTAGATTCTGGTGGCGGGGTTAGAGAGACCCAGTACTTC. Translated: CASSVDSGGGVRETQYF.